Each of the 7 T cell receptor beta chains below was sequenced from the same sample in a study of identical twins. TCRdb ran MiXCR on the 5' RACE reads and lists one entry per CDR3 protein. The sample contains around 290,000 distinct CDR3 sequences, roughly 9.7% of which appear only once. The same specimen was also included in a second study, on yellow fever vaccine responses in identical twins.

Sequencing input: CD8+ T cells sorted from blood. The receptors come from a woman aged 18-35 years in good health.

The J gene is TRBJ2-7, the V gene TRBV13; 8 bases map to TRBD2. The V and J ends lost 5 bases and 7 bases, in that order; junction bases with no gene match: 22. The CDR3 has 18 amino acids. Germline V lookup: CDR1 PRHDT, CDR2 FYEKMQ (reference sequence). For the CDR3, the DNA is TGTGCCAGCAGCACACAAACTCAGCGGGAGATCAGGGTTTATGAGCAGTACTTC. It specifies CASSTQTQREIRVYEQYF.

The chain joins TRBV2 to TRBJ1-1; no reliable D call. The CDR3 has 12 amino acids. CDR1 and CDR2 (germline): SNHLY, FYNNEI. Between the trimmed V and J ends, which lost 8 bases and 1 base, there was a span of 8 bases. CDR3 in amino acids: CASARANTEAFF. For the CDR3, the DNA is TGTGCCAGCGCGAGAGCGAACACTGAAGCTTTCTTT.

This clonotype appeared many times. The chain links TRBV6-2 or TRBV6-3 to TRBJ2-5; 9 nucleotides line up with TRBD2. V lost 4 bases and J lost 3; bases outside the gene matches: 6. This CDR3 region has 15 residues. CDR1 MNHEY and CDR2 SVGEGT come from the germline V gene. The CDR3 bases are TGTGCCAGCAGTTTACGGGGACTAGCAAAAGAGACCCAGTACTTC. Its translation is CASSLRGLAKETQYF.

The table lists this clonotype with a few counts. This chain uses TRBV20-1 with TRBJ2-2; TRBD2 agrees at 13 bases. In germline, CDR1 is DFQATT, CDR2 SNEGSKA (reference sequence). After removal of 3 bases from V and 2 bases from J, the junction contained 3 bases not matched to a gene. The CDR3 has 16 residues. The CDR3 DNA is TGCAGTGCTAGGGGGACTAGCGGGGCAAACACCGGGGAGCTGTTTTTT. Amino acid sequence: CSARGTSGANTGELFF.

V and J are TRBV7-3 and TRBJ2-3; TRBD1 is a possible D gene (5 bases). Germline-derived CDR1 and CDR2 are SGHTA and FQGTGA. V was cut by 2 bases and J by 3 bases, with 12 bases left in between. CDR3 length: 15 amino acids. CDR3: CASSLQGRGTDTQYF. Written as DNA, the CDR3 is TGTGCCAGCAGCTTACAGGGTAGGGGTACAGATACGCAGTATTTT.

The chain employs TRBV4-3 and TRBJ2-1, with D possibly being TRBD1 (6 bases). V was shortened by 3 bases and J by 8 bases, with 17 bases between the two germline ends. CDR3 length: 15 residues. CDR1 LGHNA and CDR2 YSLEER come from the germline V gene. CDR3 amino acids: CASSQQTGSRDEQFF. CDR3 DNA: TGCGCCAGCAGCCAGCAAACAGGGTCTAGGGATGAGCAGTTCTTC.

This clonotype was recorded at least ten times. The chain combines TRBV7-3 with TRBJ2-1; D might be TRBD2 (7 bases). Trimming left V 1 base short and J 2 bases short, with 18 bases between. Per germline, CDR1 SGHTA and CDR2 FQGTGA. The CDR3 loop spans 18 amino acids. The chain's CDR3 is CASSLSVGGLAAYNEQFF. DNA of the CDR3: TGTGCCAGCAGCTTAAGTGTCGGGGGGCTAGCGGCCTACAATGAGCAGTTCTTC.